The rows below give T cell receptor beta chains drawn from one sample of a study of blood T cell repertoires in COVID-19. Assay used: immunoSEQ multiplex PCR; TCRdb lists only in-frame clones, some missing. The data hold roughly 300,000 clones, with 80% to 90% observed a single time. The sample comprised peripheral blood. All receptors derive from a woman aged 45-60 years who had recovered from COVID-19. The CDR3 runs from the conserved cysteine through the conserved F or W. Each record gives: clone size, V gene, J gene, D gene, CDR3 DNA, CDR3 protein. D genes are given only for firm matches. For some rows the clone size is stated as once, few or many, or as a class when expanded; others skip it.

abundance: .; v_gene: TRBV5-4; j_gene: TRBJ2-1; d_gene: TRBD2; CDR3nt: TGTGCCAGCAGGCCGGGACTAGCGGGAGAGTTTAATGAGCAGTTCTTC; CDR3aa: CASRPGLAGEFNEQFF
abundance: .; v_gene: TRBV3-1/TRBV3-2; j_gene: TRBJ1-4; d_gene: .; CDR3nt: TGTGCCAGCAGCCGGCGGACAGATTACAATGAAAAACTGTTTTTT; CDR3aa: CASSRRTDYNEKLFF
abundance: .; v_gene: TRBV28; j_gene: TRBJ2-2; d_gene: .; CDR3nt: TGTGCCAGCAGTTTATTATCGTATTGGGCCAACACCGGGGAGCTGTTTTTT; CDR3aa: CASSLLSYWANTGELFF
abundance: .; v_gene: TRBV30; j_gene: TRBJ2-7; d_gene: .; CDR3nt: TGTGCCTGGAGTAAAAGGGGCCTGTTCGACGAGCAGTACTTC; CDR3aa: CAWSKRGLFDEQYF
abundance: .; v_gene: TRBV2; j_gene: TRBJ2-1; d_gene: TRBD1; CDR3nt: TGTGCCAGCAGGGGGGACAGCTCCTACAATGAGCAGTTCTTC; CDR3aa: CASRGDSSYNEQFF
abundance: few; v_gene: TRBV6-1; j_gene: TRBJ1-6; d_gene: .; CDR3nt: TGTGCCAGCAGTGAAACGACTGCGGGCAGAAATTCACCCCTCCACTTT; CDR3aa: CASSETTAGRNSPLHF
abundance: .; v_gene: TRBV6-4; j_gene: TRBJ2-7; d_gene: TRBD1; CDR3nt: TGTGCCAGCAGGAGGACAGGGGGTTCCTACGAGCAGTACTTC; CDR3aa: CASRRTGGSYEQYF
abundance: few; v_gene: TRBV9; j_gene: TRBJ1-5; d_gene: TRBD1; CDR3nt: TGTGCCAGCAGCGTAGGGGGACAGGGCAGCAATCAGCCCCAGCATTTT; CDR3aa: CASSVGGQGSNQPQHF
abundance: .; v_gene: TRBV11-2; j_gene: TRBJ1-2; d_gene: TRBD1; CDR3nt: TGTGCCACCACTGAAGGGGGCAACTATGGCTACACCTTC; CDR3aa: CATTEGGNYGYTF
abundance: .; v_gene: TRBV16; j_gene: TRBJ1-2; d_gene: TRBD1; CDR3nt: TGTGCCAGCAGCCCGCTGGACAGGGAAGACTATGGCTACACCTTC; CDR3aa: CASSPLDREDYGYTF
abundance: few; v_gene: TRBV24-1; j_gene: TRBJ2-1; d_gene: TRBD1; CDR3nt: TGTGCCACCAGTGATTCTAGGACAGGGCTAAACAATGAGCAGTTCTTC; CDR3aa: CATSDSRTGLNNEQFF
abundance: .; v_gene: TRBV5-4; j_gene: TRBJ2-1; d_gene: TRBD1; CDR3nt: TGTGCCAGCAGCTCAGCAGGGGGCCTCTACAATGAGCAGTTCTTC; CDR3aa: CASSSAGGLYNEQFF
abundance: .; v_gene: TRBV2; j_gene: TRBJ1-2; d_gene: .; CDR3nt: TGTGCCAGCGGGAGAACATTGTTTAACTATGGCTACACCTTC; CDR3aa: CASGRTLFNYGYTF
abundance: few; v_gene: TRBV3-1/TRBV3-2; j_gene: TRBJ2-2; d_gene: .; CDR3nt: TGTGCCAGCAGCCAACGGCCCAGCGGCACTAGAACCCCGGAGCTGTTTTTT; CDR3aa: CASSQRPSGTRTPELFF
abundance: .; v_gene: TRBV27; j_gene: TRBJ2-1; d_gene: TRBD2; CDR3nt: TGTGCCAGCAGTTTAGAAGGTCGTCTAGCGGGAGAGCAGTTCTTC; CDR3aa: CASSLEGRLAGEQFF
abundance: .; v_gene: TRBV4-1; j_gene: TRBJ1-2; d_gene: .; CDR3nt: TGCGCCAGCAGCCAATCCGGGGGCTATGGCTACACCTTC; CDR3aa: CASSQSGGYGYTF
abundance: .; v_gene: TRBV18; j_gene: TRBJ1-2; d_gene: .; CDR3nt: TGTGCCAGCTCACCAGCGGCCACCTATGGCTACACCTTC; CDR3aa: CASSPAATYGYTF
abundance: .; v_gene: TRBV29-1; j_gene: TRBJ1-2; d_gene: .; CDR3nt: TGCAGCGTTGAAGATCCCACAACCCCACACAGTTCCCCTAACTATGGCTACACCTTC; CDR3aa: CSVEDPTTPHSSPNYGYTF
abundance: .; v_gene: TRBV9; j_gene: TRBJ2-1; d_gene: TRBD2; CDR3nt: TGTGCCAGCAGCCCTAGCGGGAGTGAAAACAATGAGCAGTTCTTC; CDR3aa: CASSPSGSENNEQFF
abundance: .; v_gene: TRBV27; j_gene: TRBJ2-2; d_gene: .; CDR3nt: TGTGCCAGCAGTTTCCGGTGGACCGGGGAGCTGTTTTTT; CDR3aa: CASSFRWTGELFF
abundance: .; v_gene: TRBV28; j_gene: TRBJ2-7; d_gene: TRBD1; CDR3nt: TGTGCCAGCAGTTTCACAGGGGCGAGCTCCTACGAGCAGTACTTC; CDR3aa: CASSFTGASSYEQYF
abundance: .; v_gene: TRBV10-3; j_gene: TRBJ2-5; d_gene: TRBD2; CDR3nt: TGTGCCATCAGTGATGGTAGCGGGGGCCAAGAGACCCAGTACTTC; CDR3aa: CAISDGSGGQETQYF
abundance: .; v_gene: TRBV25-1; j_gene: TRBJ2-7; d_gene: .; CDR3nt: TGTGCCAGCAGTGAATCCCGTTACGAGCAGTACTTC; CDR3aa: CASSESRYEQYF
abundance: once; v_gene: TRBV28; j_gene: TRBJ1-5; d_gene: TRBD1; CDR3nt: TGTGCCACCCTAAGGACAGGGGGCAATCAGCCCCAGCATTTT; CDR3aa: CATLRTGGNQPQHF
abundance: .; v_gene: TRBV27; j_gene: TRBJ2-3; d_gene: .; CDR3nt: TGTGCCAGCGGTCTCCGAATAGTGGATACGCAGTATTTT; CDR3aa: CASGLRIVDTQYF